A selection of T cell receptor beta chains follows, all from one sample in a study of T cells after yellow fever vaccination. TCRdb recomputed calls from the 5' RACE reads with MiXCR, one row per CDR3 protein. The repertoire holds under 700,000 distinct CDR3 sequences, around a sixth seen once, with roughly a sixth in the top ten. Source: PBMCs, taken 4 to 5 days after the first yellow fever vaccination. Every receptor here comes from a young man who received the YFV17D yellow fever vaccine. Both conserved end residues are part of each CDR3. Fields, in order: J gene, clone size, D gene, V gene, CDR3 DNA, CDR3 protein. The D gene is left open where the match is weak. Not all rows give a size; the values are once, few, many and, for expanded clones, a class.

TRBJ1-2	few	NA	TRBV12-3/TRBV12-4	TGTGCCAGCACTGGAGGCACCCATGGCTACACCTTC	CASTGGTHGYTF
TRBJ2-7	few	TRBD2	TRBV6-2/TRBV6-3	TGTGCCAGCAGTATACCCGGGACTATAGCCTACGAGCAGTACTTC	CASSIPGTIAYEQYF
TRBJ1-4	NA	NA	TRBV4-3	TGCGCCAGCAGCCGCCCCCCCCCGGGGCCTACTAATGAAAAACTGTTTTTT	CASSRPPPGPTNEKLFF
TRBJ2-5	NA	TRBD2	TRBV7-2	TGTGCCAGCAGCTTAGTAGGACTAGCGGGGGGCCAGACCCAGTACTTC	CASSLVGLAGGQTQYF
TRBJ1-1	few	TRBD1	TRBV18	TGTGCCAGCTCACCACAAGGGACAGGCGTTACGAACACTGAAGCTTTCTTT	CASSPQGTGVTNTEAFF
TRBJ2-5	NA	TRBD2	TRBV3-1	TGTGCCAGCAGCCAAGTTGCGGGGGGGCCCAAAGAGACCCAGTACTTC	CASSQVAGGPKETQYF
TRBJ1-1	NA	NA	TRBV10-3	TGTGCCACCAGGCCCAGGCCCGAAGGCACTGAAGCTTTCTTT	CATRPRPEGTEAFF
TRBJ1-5	NA	NA	TRBV5-8	TGTGCCAGCAGCTTCGAGGGCTATAGCAATCAGCCCCAGCATTTT	CASSFEGYSNQPQHF
TRBJ1-4	NA	NA	TRBV10-3	TGTGCCACCCAGGGTGGGCAGGGAAATGAAAAACTGTTTTTT	CATQGGQGNEKLFF
TRBJ2-3	NA	NA	TRBV4-1	TGCGCCAGCAGCCAACGGCTGCCTCTGGGAGATACGCAGTATTTT	CASSQRLPLGDTQYF
TRBJ1-5	NA	TRBD1	TRBV2	TGTGCCAGCAGCCGACAGGGGCCACATCAGCCCCAGCATTTT	CASSRQGPHQPQHF
TRBJ1-2	NA	TRBD1	TRBV5-1	TGCGCCAGCAGCTACACACCGGGACAGGGTAGGAATAACTATGGCTACACCTTC	CASSYTPGQGRNNYGYTF
TRBJ2-3	NA	NA	TRBV19	TGTGCCAGTAGTGTCGAACTCACAGATACGCAGTATTTT	CASSVELTDTQYF
TRBJ2-4	few	TRBD2	TRBV4-1	TGCGCCAGCAGCCAAGGACGGGGGCGGGGGGATCTAAACATTCAGTACTTC	CASSQGRGRGDLNIQYF
TRBJ1-5	NA	NA	TRBV6-1	TGTGCCAGCATCCCGGGACGTTTATTTCAGCCCCAGCATTTT	CASIPGRLFQPQHF
TRBJ1-5	few	NA	TRBV21-1	TGTGCCAGCAGCAAAGAGGACAGGGGGCGAAATCAGCCCCAGCATTTT	CASSKEDRGRNQPQHF
TRBJ2-1	NA	TRBD2	TRBV6-5	TGTGCCAGCAGGTACGGGACTAGCAGGCACAATGAGCAGTTCTTC	CASRYGTSRHNEQFF
TRBJ2-3	NA	TRBD1	TRBV7-2	TGTGCCAGCAGTGACACAGGGGTCGGCACAGATACGCAGTATTTT	CASSDTGVGTDTQYF
TRBJ2-3	few	NA	TRBV5-1	TGCGCCAGCCACGCATTGGACAGAACAGATACGCAGTATTTT	CASHALDRTDTQYF
TRBJ2-2	NA	NA	TRBV27	TGTGCCAGCAGTCTATCGGGCTTGGGGGCGACCGGGGAGCTGTTTTTT	CASSLSGLGATGELFF
TRBJ2-1	NA	TRBD2	TRBV3-1	TGTGCCAGCAGCCCGAGACTAGCGGCAGCCAATGAGCAGTTCTTC	CASSPRLAAANEQFF
TRBJ2-5	NA	NA	TRBV10-2	TGCGCCAGCACGGTGTACCAGACCCAGTACTTC	CASTVYQTQYF
TRBJ2-3	many	TRBD1	TRBV5-1	TGCGCCAGCAGACCCCGGACAGGGGAGGCAACAGATACGCAGTATTTT	CASRPRTGEATDTQYF
TRBJ2-5	few	NA	TRBV7-6	TGTGCCAGCCGACTGTTACCGGGACCCCAACCCAGGCAGGGGACCCAGTACTTC	CASRLLPGPQPRQGTQYF
TRBJ2-4	NA	NA	TRBV6-6	TGTGCCAGCAGTCAGCAGAACATTCAGTACTTC	CASSQQNIQYF
TRBJ1-2	NA	TRBD1	TRBV12-3/TRBV12-4	TGTGCCAGCGACAGGGGAGGTATTGGCTACACCTTC	CASDRGGIGYTF